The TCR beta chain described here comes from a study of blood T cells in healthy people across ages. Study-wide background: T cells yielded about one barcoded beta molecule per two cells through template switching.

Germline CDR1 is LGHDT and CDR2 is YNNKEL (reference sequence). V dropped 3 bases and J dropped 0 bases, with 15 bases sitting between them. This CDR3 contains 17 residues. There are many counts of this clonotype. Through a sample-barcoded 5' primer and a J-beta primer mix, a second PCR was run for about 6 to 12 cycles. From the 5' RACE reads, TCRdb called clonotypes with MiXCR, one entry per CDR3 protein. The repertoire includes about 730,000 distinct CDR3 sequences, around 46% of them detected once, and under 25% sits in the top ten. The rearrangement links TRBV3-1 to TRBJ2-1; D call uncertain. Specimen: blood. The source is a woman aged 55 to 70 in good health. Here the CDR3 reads CASSQGRLISSYNEQFF. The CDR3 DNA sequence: TGTGCCAGCAGCCAGGGTAGGTTGATTTCCTCCTACAATGAGCAGTTCTTC.